The clone carrying this TCR beta chain was observed a few times. Methods used by the authors: How many nucleated cells were present was estimated from reference gene primer amplification. TCRdb keeps only in-frame clones here, not all; method: immunoSEQ multiplex PCR. The D gene and trimming were derived from the DNA, and the V and J assignments and clone size from that table. The repertoire holds around 160,000 clones, with over 75% as singletons. This sample was included in a study of blood T cell repertoires in COVID-19. Study details: PBMCs, B-cell-depleted T cells, or T cells provided the cDNA or gDNA that made up the material.

The Seattle patients joined while their infection was active and were tracked longitudinally afterward. CDR1 and CDR2 (germline): SGDLS, YYNGEE. J gave up 10 bases and V 3 bases, and 4 bases lay outside the gene matches. The CDR3 runs to 13 residues. This sequence originates from a man aged 18 to 30 with COVID-19, enrolled during active disease. The rearrangement links TRBV9 to TRBJ2-1; TRBD2 aligns across 10 bases. Sequences were obtained from peripheral blood. The CDR3 DNA reads TGTGCCAGCAGCGCCTCGGGACTAGCGGAGCAGTTCTTC. It codes for CASSASGLAEQFF. The full variable domain, its missing parts supplied by reference TRBV9 and TRBJ2-1, is DSGVTQTPKHLITATGQRVTLRCSPRSGDLSVYWYQQSLDQGLQFLIQYYNGEERAKGNILERFSAQQFPDLHSELNLSSLELGDSALYFCASSASGLAEQFFGPGTRLTVL.